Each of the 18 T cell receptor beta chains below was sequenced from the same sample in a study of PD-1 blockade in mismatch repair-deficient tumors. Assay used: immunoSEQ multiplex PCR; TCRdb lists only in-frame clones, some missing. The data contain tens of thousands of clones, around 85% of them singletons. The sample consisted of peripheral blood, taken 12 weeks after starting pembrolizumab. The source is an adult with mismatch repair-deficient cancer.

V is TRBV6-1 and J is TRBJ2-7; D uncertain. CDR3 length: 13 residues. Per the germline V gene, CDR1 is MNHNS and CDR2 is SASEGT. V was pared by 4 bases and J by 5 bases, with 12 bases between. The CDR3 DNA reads TGTGCCAGCAGTGCCTTAGTTTCTGACGAGCAGTACTTC. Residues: CASSALVSDEQYF.

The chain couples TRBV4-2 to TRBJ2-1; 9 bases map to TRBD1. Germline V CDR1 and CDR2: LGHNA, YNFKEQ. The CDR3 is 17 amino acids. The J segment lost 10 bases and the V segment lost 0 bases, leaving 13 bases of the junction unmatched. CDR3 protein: CASSQDKVQGASGEQFF. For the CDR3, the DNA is TGTGCCAGCAGCCAAGATAAGGTACAGGGGGCCAGCGGAGAGCAGTTCTTC.

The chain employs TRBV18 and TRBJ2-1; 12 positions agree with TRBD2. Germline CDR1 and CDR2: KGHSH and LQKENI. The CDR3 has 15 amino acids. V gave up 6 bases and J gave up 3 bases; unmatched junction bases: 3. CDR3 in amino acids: CASSPTSGSYNEQFF. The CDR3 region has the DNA TGTGCCAGCTCGCCGACTAGCGGGAGCTACAATGAGCAGTTCTTC.

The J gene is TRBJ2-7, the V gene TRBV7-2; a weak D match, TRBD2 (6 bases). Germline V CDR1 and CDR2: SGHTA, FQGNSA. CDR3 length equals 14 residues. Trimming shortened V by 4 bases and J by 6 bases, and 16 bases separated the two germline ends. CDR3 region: CASSSLRFGGEQYF. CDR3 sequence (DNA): TGTGCCAGCAGCTCTCTAAGGTTCGGGGGCGAGCAGTACTTC. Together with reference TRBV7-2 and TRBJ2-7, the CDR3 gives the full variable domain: GAGVSQSPSNKVTEKGKDVELRCDPISGHTALYWYRQSLGQGLEFLIYFQGNSAPDKSGLPSDRFSAERTGGSVSTLTIQRTQQEDSAVYLCASSSLRFGGEQYFGPGTRLTVT.

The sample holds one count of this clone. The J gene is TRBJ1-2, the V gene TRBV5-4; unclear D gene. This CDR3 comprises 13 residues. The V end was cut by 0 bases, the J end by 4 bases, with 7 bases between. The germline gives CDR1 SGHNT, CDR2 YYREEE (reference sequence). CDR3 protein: CASSLVEVYGYTF. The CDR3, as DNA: TGTGCCAGCAGCTTGGTCGAGGTCTATGGCTACACCTTC.

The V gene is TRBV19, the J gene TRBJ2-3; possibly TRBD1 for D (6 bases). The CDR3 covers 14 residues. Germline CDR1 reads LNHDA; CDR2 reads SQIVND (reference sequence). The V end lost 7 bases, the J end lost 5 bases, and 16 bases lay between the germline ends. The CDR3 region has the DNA TGTGCCAGTATCGATCAGGGGCGGCAAGATACGCAGTATTTT. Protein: CASIDQGRQDTQYF.

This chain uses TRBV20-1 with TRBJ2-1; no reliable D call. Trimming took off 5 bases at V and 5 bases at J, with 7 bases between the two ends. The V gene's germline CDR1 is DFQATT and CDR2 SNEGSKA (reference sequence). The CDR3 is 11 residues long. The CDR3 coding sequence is TGCAGTGCTTACAGTGACAATGAGCAGTTCTTC. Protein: CSAYSDNEQFF.

CDR3 sequence reads: CASSLAGGNTEAFF. The CDR3 coding sequence is TGTGCCAGCAGTTTAGCAGGGGGGAACACTGAAGCTTTCTTT. The chain employs TRBV27 and TRBJ1-1; 7 bases align to TRBD1. This CDR3 has 14 amino acids. Germline-derived CDR1 and CDR2 are MNHEY and SMNVEV (reference sequence). V lost 2 bases to trimming and J lost 1 base; unmatched junction nucleotides: 1.

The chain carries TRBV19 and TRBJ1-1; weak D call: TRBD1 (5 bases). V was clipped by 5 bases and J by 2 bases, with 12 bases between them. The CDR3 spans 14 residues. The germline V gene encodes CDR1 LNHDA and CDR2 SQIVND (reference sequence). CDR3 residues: CASSSSGGNTEAFF. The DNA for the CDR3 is TGTGCCAGTAGTTCCTCGGGGGGAAACACTGAAGCTTTCTTT.

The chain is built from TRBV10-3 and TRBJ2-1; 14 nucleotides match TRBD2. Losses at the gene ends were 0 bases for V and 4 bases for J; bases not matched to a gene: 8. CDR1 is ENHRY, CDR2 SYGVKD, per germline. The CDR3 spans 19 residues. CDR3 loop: CAISESRGTSGSIYNEQFF. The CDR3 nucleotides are TGTGCCATCAGTGAGTCCCGCGGGACTAGCGGGAGTATATACAATGAGCAGTTCTTC.

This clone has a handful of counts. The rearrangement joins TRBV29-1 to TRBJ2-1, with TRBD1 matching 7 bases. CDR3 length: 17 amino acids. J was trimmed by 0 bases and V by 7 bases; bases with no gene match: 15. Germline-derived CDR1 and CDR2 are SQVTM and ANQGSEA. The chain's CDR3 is CSASGGSGQGSYNEQFF. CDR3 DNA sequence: TGCAGCGCCTCAGGGGGATCGGGACAAGGCTCCTACAATGAGCAGTTCTTC.

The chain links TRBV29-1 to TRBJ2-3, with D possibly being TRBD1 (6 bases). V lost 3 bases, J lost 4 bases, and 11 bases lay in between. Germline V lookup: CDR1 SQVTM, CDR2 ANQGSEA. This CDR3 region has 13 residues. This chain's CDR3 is CSVEAGGADTQYF. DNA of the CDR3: TGCAGCGTTGAGGCTGGGGGCGCAGATACGCAGTATTTT.

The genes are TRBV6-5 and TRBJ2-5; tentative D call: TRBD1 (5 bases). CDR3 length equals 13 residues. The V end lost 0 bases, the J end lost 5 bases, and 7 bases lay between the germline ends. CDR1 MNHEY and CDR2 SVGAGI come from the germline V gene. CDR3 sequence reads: CASSYSNRETQYF. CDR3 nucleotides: TGTGCCAGCAGTTACTCTAACAGGGAGACCCAGTACTTC.

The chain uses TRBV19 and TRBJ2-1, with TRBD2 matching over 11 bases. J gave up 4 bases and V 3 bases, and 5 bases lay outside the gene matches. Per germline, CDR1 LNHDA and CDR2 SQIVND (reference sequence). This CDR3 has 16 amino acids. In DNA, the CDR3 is TGTGCCAGTAGTATCGATCGGACTAGCGGGTACAATGAGCAGTTCTTC. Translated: CASSIDRTSGYNEQFF. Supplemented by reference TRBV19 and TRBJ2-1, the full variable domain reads DGGITQSPKYLFRKEGQNVTLSCEQNLNHDAMYWYRQDPGQGLRLIYYSQIVNDFQKGDIAEGYSVSREKKESFPLTVTSAQKNPTAFYLCASSIDRTSGYNEQFFGPGTRLTVL.

CDR3 sequence (DNA): TGCGCCAGCAGCCAAGACCCTGGACAGTACACTGAAGCTTTCTTT. Residues: CASSQDPGQYTEAFF. The rearrangement uses TRBV4-3 and TRBJ1-1; D may be TRBD1 (6 bases). Germline values: CDR1 LGHNA, CDR2 YSLEER. V was pared by 0 bases and J by 3 bases, with 11 bases between. The CDR3 covers 15 residues.

CDR3: CASSFVPIGLSTDTQYF. CDR3 nucleotides: TGTGCCAGCTCATTCGTCCCAATAGGCCTAAGCACAGATACGCAGTATTTT. The chain links TRBV18 to TRBJ2-3; no definite D call. The germline V gene encodes CDR1 KGHSH and CDR2 LQKENI. CDR3 length equals 17 residues. Trimming shortened V by 5 bases and J by 0 bases, and 18 bases separated the two germline ends.

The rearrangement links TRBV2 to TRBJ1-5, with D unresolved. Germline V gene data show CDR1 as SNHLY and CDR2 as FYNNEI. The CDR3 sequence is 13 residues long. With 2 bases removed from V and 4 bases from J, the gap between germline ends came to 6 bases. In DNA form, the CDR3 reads TGTGCCAGCAGTGAAAATGGAAATCAGCCCCAGCATTTT. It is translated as CASSENGNQPQHF.

CDR3 amino acids: CASSWGTVSYEQYF. The CDR3 region has the DNA TGTGCCAGCAGCTGGGGGACAGTCTCCTACGAGCAGTACTTC. The rearrangement links TRBV11-2 to TRBJ2-7; 7 nucleotides match TRBD1. The germline V gene has CDR1 SGHAT and CDR2 FQNNGV. Trimming removed 4 bases from V and 0 bases from J; junction bases left unmatched: 3. The CDR3 has 14 residues.